This TCR beta chain was sequenced for a study of T cells after yellow fever vaccination. Study-wide results and caveats: Any FACS-sorted repertoire could hold abundant clonotypes that contaminate it from the bulk population. Clonotype sharing between CD4 and CD8 compartments was small.

The germline CDR1 and CDR2 sequences are MNHEY and SVGEGT. The CDR3 is 9 residues long. V gave up 11 bases and J gave up 10 bases, with 9 bases separating them. The sample holds a few counts of this clonotype. Its specificity is unknown. Conversion of TCR transcripts into cDNA relied on 5'RACE template switching, which added a universal primer site and UMIs. One entry per CDR3 protein, called by TCRdb with MiXCR from the 5' RACE reads. Among around 260,000 distinct CDR3 sequences listed, approximately 5.2% were seen once. Material: CD4+ T cells sorted from PBMCs, obtained on the day of the yellow fever booster vaccination. The source is a man aged 18 to 35 who received the YFV17D yellow fever vaccine. This chain joins TRBV6-2 or TRBV6-3 and TRBJ2-1; a possible D gene is TRBD2 (5 bases). The CDR3 DNA reads as TGTGCCGCGGGCGGGGAGCAGTTCTTC. Protein: CAAGGEQFF.